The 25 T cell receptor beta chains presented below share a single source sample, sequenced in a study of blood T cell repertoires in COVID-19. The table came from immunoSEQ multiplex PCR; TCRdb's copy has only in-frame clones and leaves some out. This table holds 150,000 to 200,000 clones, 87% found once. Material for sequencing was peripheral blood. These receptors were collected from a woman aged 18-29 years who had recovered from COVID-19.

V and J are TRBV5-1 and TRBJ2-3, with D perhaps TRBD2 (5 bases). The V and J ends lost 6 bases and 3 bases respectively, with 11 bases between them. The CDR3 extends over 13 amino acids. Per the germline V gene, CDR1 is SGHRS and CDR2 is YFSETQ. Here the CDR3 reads CASTLGGTDTQYF. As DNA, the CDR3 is TGCGCCAGCACGTTAGGCGGGACAGATACGCAGTATTTT.

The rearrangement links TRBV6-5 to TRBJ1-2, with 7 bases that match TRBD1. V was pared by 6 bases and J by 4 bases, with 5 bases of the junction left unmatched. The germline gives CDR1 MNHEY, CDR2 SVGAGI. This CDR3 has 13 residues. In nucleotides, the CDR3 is TGTGCCAGCAGCCTTGGGACAGTCTATGGCTACACCTTC. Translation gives CASSLGTVYGYTF.

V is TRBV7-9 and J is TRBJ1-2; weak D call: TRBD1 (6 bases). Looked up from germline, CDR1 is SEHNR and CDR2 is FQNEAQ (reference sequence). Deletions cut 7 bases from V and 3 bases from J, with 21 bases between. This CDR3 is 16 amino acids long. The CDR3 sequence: CASNRPPDRKDYGYTF. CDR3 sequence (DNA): TGTGCCAGCAACCGACCCCCCGACAGGAAAGACTATGGCTACACCTTC.

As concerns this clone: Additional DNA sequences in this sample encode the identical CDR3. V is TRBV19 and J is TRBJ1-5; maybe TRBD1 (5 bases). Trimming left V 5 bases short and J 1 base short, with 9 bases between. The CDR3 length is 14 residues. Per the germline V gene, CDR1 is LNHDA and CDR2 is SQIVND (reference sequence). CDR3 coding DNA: TGTGCCAGTAGTCGTGGGGGGAGCAATCAGCCCCAGCATTTT. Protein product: CASSRGGSNQPQHF.

The CDR3, as DNA: TGTGCCAGCAGCCCAGGACTAGCAGACTCCCCCGAGCAGTACGTC. It is translated as CASSPGLADSPEQYV. The V and J genes are TRBV7-2 and TRBJ2-7; 8 nucleotides line up with TRBD2. The germline CDR1 and CDR2 sequences are SGHTA and FQGNSA. This CDR3 is 15 amino acids long. V lost 5 bases and J lost 6; bases outside the gene matches: 12.

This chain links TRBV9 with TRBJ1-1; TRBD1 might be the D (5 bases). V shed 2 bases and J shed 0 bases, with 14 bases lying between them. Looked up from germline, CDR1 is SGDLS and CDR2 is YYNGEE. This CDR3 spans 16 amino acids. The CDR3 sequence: CASSVSAGLLNTEAFF. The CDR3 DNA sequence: TGTGCCAGCAGCGTGTCCGCGGGACTTTTGAACACTGAAGCTTTCTTT.

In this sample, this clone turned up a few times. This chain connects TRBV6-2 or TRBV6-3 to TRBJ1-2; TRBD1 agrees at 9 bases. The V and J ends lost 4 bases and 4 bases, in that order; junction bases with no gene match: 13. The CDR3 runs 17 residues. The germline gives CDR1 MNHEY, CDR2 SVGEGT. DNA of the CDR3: TGTGCCAGCAGTTCCCGCCCGAACAGGGGGCTGAGCTATGGCTACACCTTC. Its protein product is CASSSRPNRGLSYGYTF.

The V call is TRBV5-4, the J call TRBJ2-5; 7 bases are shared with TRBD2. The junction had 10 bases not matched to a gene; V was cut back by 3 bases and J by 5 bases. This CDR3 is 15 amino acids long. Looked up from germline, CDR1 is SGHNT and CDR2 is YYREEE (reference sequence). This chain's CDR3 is CASSSRRLARETQYF. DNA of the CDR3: TGTGCCAGCAGCTCTAGGAGACTAGCACGGGAGACCCAGTACTTC.

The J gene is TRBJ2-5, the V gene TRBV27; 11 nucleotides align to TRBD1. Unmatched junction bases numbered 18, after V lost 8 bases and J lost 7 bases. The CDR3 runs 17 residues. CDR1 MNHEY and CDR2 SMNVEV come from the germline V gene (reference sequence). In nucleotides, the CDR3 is TGTGCCAGCGGTGAGACGTTGGGACAGGGGGTCGGCGGGACCCAGTACTTC. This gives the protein CASGETLGQGVGGTQYF.

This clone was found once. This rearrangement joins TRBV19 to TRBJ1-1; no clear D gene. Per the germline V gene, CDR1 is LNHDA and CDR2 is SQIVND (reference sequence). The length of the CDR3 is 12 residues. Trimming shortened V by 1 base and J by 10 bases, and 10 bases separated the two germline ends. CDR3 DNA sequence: TGTGCCAGTAGTATAGGTTCAGGTGGAGCTTTCTTT. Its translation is CASSIGSGGAFF.

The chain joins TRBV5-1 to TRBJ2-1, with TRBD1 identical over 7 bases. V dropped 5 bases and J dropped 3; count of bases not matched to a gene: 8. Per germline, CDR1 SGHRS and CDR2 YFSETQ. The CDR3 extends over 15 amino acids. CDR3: CASSTGTDYYNEQFF. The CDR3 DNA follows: TGCGCCAGCAGTACCGGGACAGACTACTACAATGAGCAGTTCTTC.

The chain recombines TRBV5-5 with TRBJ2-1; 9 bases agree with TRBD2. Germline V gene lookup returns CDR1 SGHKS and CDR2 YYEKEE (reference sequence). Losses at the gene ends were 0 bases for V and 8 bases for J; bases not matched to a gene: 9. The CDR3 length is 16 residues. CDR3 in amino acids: CASSLELRGGRDEQFF. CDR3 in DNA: TGTGCCAGCAGCTTGGAGCTGCGGGGGGGCAGGGATGAGCAGTTCTTC.

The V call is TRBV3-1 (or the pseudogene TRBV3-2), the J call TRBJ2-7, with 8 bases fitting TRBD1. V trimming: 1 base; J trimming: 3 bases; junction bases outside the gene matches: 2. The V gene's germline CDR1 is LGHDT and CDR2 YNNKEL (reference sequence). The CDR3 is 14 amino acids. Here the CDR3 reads CASSQAGQGYEQYF. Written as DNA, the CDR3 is TGTGCCAGCAGCCAAGCCGGACAGGGCTACGAGCAGTACTTC.

CDR3 protein: CASSPQPPTGGYHEQYF. Here the CDR3 DNA reads TGCGCCAGCAGTCCACAACCCCCGACAGGGGGCTACCACGAGCAGTACTTC. The chain joins TRBV5-1 to TRBJ2-7, with 10 nucleotides matching TRBD1. Germline V gene sequence: CDR1 SGHRS, CDR2 YFSETQ. The CDR3 totals 17 residues. With V trimmed by 5 bases and J by 5 bases, 16 bases remained unmatched.

For the CDR3, the DNA is TGTGCCAGCAGCGGGGCAGGGGGCGTTTTCTACAATGAGCAGTTCTTC. It specifies CASSGAGGVFYNEQFF. The rearrangement joins TRBV9 to TRBJ2-1; 8 positions match TRBD1. Germline values: CDR1 SGDLS, CDR2 YYNGEE. This CDR3 is 16 amino acids long. The ends lost 3 bases at V and 3 bases at J; junction bases unmatched: 8.

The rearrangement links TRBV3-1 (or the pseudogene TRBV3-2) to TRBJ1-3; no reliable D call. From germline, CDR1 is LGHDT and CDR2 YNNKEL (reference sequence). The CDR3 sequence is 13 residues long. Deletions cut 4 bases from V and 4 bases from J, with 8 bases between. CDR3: CASSPPGGNTIYF. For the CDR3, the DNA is TGTGCCAGCAGCCCGCCCGGGGGAAACACCATATATTTT.

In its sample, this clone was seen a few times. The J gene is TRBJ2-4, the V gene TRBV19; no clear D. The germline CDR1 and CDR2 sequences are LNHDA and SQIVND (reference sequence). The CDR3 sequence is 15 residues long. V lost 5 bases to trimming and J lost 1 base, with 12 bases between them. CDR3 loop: CASSWASGAKNIQYF. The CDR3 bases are TGTGCCAGTAGTTGGGCCTCTGGGGCCAAAAACATTCAGTACTTC.

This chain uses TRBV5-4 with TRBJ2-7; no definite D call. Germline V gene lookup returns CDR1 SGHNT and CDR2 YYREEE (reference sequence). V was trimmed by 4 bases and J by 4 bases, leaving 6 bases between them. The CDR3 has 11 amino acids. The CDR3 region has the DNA TGTGCCAGCAGCCCTGAGTACGAGCAGTACGTC. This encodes CASSPEYEQYV.

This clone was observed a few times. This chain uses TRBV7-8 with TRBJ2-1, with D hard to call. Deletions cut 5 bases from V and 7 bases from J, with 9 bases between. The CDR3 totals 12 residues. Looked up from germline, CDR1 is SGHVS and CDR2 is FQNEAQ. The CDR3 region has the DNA TGTGCCAGCAGCGCTGACACGAATGAGCAGTTCTTC. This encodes CASSADTNEQFF.

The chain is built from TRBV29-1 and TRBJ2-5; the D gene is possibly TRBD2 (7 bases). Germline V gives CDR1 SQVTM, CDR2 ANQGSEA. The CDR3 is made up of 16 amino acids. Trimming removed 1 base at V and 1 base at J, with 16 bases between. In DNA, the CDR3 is TGCAGCGTTGAAGGCGCTGGGGCGGGGGCCCAAGAGACCCAGTACTTC. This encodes CSVEGAGAGAQETQYF.

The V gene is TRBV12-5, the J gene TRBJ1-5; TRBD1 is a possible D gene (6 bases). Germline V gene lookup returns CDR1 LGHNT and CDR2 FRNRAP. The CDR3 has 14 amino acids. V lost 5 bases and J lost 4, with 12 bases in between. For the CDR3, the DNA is TGTGCTAGTGGTGCACCAGGGGATAATCAGCCCCAGCATTTT. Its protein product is CASGAPGDNQPQHF.

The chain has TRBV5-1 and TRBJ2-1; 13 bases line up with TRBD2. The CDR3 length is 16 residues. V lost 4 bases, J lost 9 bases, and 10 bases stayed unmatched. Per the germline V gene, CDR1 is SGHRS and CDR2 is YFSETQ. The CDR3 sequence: CASSINRLAGGGEQFF. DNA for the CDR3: TGCGCCAGCAGCATCAATCGACTAGCGGGAGGCGGTGAGCAGTTCTTC.

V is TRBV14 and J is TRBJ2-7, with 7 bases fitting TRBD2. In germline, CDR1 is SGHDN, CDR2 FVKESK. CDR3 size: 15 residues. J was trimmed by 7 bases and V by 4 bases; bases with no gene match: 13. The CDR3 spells CASSPLQSGEAEQYF. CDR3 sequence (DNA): TGTGCCAGCAGCCCGCTCCAGAGCGGGGAGGCTGAGCAGTACTTC.

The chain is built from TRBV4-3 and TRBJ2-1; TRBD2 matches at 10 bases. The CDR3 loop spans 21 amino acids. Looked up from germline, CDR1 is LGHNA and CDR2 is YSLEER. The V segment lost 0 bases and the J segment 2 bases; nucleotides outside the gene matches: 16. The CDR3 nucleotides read TGCGCCAGCAGCCAAGATCGAGGTTCAGCGGGGGGGCCTCAAACCTACAATGAGCAGTTCTTC. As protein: CASSQDRGSAGGPQTYNEQFF.

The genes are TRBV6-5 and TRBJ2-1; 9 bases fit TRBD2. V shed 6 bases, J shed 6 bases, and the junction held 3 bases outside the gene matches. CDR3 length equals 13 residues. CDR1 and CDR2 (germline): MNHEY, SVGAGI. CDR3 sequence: CASSPGLANEQFF. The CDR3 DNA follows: TGTGCCAGCAGCCCGGGACTAGCCAATGAGCAGTTCTTC.